This T cell receptor beta chain was documented in a study of response to subunit inactivated influenza vaccine. Findings and limits, study-wide: New T cells are recruited in small numbers by each seasonal influenza vaccination, according to the authors' suggestion.

Per the germline V gene, CDR1 is DFQATT and CDR2 is SNEGSKA (reference sequence). This CDR3 is 14 amino acids long. V gave up 5 bases and J gave up 4 bases, with 18 bases separating them. This clonotype has more than one count but fewer than ten. The target antigen is unknown. TCRdb reprocessed the RT-PCR reads via MiXCR and lists one record per CDR3 protein. Seen here are hundreds of thousands of distinct CDR3 sequences, roughly 15% observed once, and the top ten hold less than 9%. The source material was PBMCs from blood, sampled less than 15 days before vaccination. The J gene is TRBJ2-7, the V gene TRBV20-1; either TRBD1 or TRBD2 may fit D (5 bases each). The clonotype was recovered from a man in his fifties who received an inactivated influenza vaccine. CDR3 loop: CSAEGPGQTYEQYF. In DNA, the CDR3 is TGCAGTGCTGAGGGACCGGGCCAAACATACGAGCAGTACTTC.